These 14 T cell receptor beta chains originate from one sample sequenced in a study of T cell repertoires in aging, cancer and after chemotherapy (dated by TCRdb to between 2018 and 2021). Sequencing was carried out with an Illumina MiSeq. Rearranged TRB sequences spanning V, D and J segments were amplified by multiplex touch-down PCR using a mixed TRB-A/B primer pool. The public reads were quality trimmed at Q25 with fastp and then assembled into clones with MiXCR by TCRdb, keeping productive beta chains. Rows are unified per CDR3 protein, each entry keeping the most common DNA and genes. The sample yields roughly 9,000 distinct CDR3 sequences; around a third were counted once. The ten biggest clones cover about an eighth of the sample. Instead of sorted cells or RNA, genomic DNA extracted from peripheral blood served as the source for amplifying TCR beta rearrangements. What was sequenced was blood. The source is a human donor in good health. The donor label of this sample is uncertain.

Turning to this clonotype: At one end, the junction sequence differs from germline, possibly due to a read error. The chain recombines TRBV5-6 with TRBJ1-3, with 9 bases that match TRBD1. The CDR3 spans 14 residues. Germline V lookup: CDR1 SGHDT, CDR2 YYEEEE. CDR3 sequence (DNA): TGCGCCAGCAGCTTCGGACAGGGGCGAAACACCATATATTTT. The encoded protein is CASSFGQGRNTIYF.

CDR3 amino acids: CASSLSRDNEQFF. The CDR3 nucleotides read TGTGCCAGCAGTTTGTCCCGGGACAATGAGCAGTTCTTC. The rearrangement links TRBV12-3 or TRBV12-4 to TRBJ2-1; unclear D gene. The CDR3 has 13 amino acids. The V gene lost 3 bases and the J gene lost 5 bases, with 8 bases spanning the gap.

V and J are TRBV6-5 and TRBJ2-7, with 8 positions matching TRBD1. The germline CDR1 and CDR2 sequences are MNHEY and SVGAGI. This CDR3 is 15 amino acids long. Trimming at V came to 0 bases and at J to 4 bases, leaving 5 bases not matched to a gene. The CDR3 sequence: CASSYSPGGSYEQYF. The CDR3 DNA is TGTGCCAGCAGTTACTCGCCAGGGGGCAGTTACGAGCAGTACTTC.

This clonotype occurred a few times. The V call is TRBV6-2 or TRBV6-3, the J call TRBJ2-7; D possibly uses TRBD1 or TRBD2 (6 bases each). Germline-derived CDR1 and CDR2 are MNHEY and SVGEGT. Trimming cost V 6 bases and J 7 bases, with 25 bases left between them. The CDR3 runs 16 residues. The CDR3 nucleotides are TGTGCCAGCAGCTACCCCCGAGGGGGGCAGTCAAAGGAGCAGTACTTC. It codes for CASSYPRGGQSKEQYF.

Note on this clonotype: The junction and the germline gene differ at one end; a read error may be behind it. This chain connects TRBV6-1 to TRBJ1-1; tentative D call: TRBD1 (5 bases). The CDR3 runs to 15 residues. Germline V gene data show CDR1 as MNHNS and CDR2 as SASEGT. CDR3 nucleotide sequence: TGTACCAGCAGCCTCATGTTAACAGGTACTAAAGAAGCTTTCTTT. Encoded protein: CTSSLMLTGTKEAFF.

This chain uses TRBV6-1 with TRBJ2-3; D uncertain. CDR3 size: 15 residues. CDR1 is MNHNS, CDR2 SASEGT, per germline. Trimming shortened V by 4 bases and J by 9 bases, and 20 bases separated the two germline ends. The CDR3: CASSAHPDAVGTQYF. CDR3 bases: TGTGCCAGCAGTGCCCACCCGGACGCTGTCGGAACGCAGTATTTT.

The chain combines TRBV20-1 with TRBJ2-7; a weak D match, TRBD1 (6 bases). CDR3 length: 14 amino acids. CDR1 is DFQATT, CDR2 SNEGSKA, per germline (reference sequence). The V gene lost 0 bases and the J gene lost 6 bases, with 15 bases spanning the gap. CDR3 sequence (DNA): TGCAGTGCTAGAGACCGGGACAAGGATTTCGAGCAGTACTTC. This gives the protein CSARDRDKDFEQYF.

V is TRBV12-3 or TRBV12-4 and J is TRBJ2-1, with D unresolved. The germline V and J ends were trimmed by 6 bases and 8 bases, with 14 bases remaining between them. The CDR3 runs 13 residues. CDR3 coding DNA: TGTGCCAGCAGCCAGCCACCTTTGGATGAGCAGTTCTTC. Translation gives CASSQPPLDEQFF.

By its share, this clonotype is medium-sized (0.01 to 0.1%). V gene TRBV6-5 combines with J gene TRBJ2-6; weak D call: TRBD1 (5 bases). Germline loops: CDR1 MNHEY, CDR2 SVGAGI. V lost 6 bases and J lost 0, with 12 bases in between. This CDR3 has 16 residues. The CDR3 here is CASRQTGSSGANVLTF. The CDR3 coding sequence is TGTGCCAGCAGACAAACAGGAAGCTCTGGGGCCAACGTCCTGACTTTC.

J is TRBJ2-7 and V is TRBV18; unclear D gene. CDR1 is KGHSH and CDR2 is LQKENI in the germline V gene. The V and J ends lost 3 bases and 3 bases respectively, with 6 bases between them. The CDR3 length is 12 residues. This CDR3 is CASSPGYYEQYF. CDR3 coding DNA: TGTGCCAGCTCACCTGGTTACTACGAGCAGTACTTC.

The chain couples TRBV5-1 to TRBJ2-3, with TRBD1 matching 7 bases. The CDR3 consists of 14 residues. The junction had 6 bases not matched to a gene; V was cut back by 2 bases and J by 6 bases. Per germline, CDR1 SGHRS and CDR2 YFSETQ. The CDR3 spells CASSFTGDLDTQYF. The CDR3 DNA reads TGCGCCAGCAGCTTTACAGGGGACCTGGATACGCAGTATTTT.

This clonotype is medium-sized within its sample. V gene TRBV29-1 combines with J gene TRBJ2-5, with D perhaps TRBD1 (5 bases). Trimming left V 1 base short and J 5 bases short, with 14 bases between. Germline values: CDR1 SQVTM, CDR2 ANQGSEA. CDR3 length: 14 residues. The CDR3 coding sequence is TGCAGCGTTGAAGGGCTAGGGGTGGGGGAGACCCAGTACTTC. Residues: CSVEGLGVGETQYF. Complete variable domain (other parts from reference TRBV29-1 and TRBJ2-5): SAVISQKPSRDICQRGTSLTIQCQVDSQVTMMFWYRQQPGQSLTLIATANQGSEATYESGFVIDKFPISRPNLTFSTLTVSNMSPEDSSIYLCSVEGLGVGETQYFGPGTRLLVL.

This CDR3 is CASSSTGGSVDTQYF. The CDR3 DNA is TGCGCCAGCAGCTCGACGGGGGGGTCTGTGGATACGCAGTATTTT. The rearrangement uses TRBV5-1 and TRBJ2-3; 8 nucleotides align to TRBD2. CDR1 is SGHRS and CDR2 is YFSETQ in the germline V gene. With V trimmed by 3 bases and J by 6 bases, 9 bases remained unmatched. The length of the CDR3 is 15 residues.

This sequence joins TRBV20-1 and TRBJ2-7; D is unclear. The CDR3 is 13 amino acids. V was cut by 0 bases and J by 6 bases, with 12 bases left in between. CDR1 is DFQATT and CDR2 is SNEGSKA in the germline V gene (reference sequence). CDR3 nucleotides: TGCAGTGCTAGAGAACCTGTGGAGTCCGAGCAGTACTTC. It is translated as CSAREPVESEQYF.